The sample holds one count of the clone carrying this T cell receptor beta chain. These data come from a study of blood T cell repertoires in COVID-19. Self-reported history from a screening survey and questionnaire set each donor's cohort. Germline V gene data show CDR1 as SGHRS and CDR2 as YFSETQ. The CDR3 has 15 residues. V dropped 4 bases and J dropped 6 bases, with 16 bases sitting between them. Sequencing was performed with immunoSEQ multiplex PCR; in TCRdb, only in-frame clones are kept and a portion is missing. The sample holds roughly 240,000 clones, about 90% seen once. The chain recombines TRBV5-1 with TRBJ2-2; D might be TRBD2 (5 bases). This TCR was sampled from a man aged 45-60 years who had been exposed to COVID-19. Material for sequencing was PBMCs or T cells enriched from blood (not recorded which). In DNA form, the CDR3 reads TGCGCCAGCAGCCCCGAGGGTATAGAAGCCGGGGAGCTGTTTTTT. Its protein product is CASSPEGIEAGELFF.